One sample yielded the 18 T cell receptor beta chains listed below, sequenced in a study of blood T cell repertoires in COVID-19. TCRdb keeps only in-frame clones here, not all; method: immunoSEQ multiplex PCR. This sample has approximately 100,000 clones, with roughly 92% found just once. The sample consisted of peripheral blood. Every receptor here comes from a man between 65 and 85 years old with acute or convalescent COVID-19.

This chain links TRBV5-4 with TRBJ2-5; the D is unclear. From germline, CDR1 is SGHNT and CDR2 YYREEE (reference sequence). The CDR3 covers 15 residues. V was pared by 0 bases and J by 1 base, with 10 bases between. CDR3 sequence: CASSLEKTSQETQYF. The CDR3 region has the DNA TGTGCCAGCAGCTTGGAAAAGACATCCCAAGAGACCCAGTACTTC. Using reference TRBV5-4 and TRBJ2-5 for the parts outside the CDR3, the full variable domain is ETGVTQSPTHLIKTRGQQVTLRCSSQSGHNTVSWYQQALGQGPQFIFQYYREEENGRGNFPPRFSGLQFPNYSSELNVNALELDDSALYLCASSLEKTSQETQYFGPGTRLLVL.

In this sample, this clone turned up a few times. At the DNA level, this CDR3 is encoded by other sequences in the same sample as well. The DNA for the CDR3 is TGTGCCAGCAGCTTAGGAGGGTATAGCAATCAGCCCCAGCATTTT. Its translation: CASSLGGYSNQPQHF. J is TRBJ1-5 and V is TRBV7-9; D is uncertain. Trimming stripped 1 base from V and 0 bases from J, with 7 bases between. Germline V gene lookup returns CDR1 SEHNR and CDR2 FQNEAQ (reference sequence). This CDR3 has 15 residues.

The rearrangement uses TRBV6-5 and TRBJ1-2; no clear D. The CDR3 totals 11 residues. Germline-derived CDR1 and CDR2 are MNHEY and SVGAGI. Trimming removed 5 bases from V and 7 bases from J, with 8 bases in between. CDR3 sequence (DNA): TGTGCCAGCAGTCAGAATGGTGGCTACACCTTC. It yields the protein CASSQNGGYTF.

This sequence joins TRBV7-2 and TRBJ1-5, with no clear D. This CDR3 spans 13 amino acids. From germline, CDR1 is SGHTA and CDR2 FQGNSA. V lost 3 bases and J lost 3, with 6 bases in between. CDR3 residues: CASSLQDNQPQHF. CDR3 coding DNA: TGTGCCAGCAGCTTGCAGGACAATCAGCCCCAGCATTTT.

The chain joins TRBV9 to TRBJ1-3; 12 bases line up with TRBD1. The CDR3 extends over 17 amino acids. CDR1 and CDR2 (germline): SGDLS, YYNGEE. Trimming at V came to 4 bases and at J to 4 bases, leaving 9 bases not matched to a gene. The DNA of the CDR3 is TGTGCCAGCAGCCCCGACCTGGGACAGGGGGCGGGAAACACCATATATTTT. This encodes CASSPDLGQGAGNTIYF.

This clone came up once. The chain combines TRBV30 with TRBJ2-5, with 16 positions matching TRBD2. The CDR3 length is 18 residues. J lost 7 bases, V lost 1 base, and 12 bases had no gene match. Germline V CDR1 and CDR2: GTSNPN, SVGIG (reference sequence). Here the CDR3 DNA reads TGTGCCTGGAGTGGTCCCGGGACTAGCGGGGGGGTTGCCAGGACCCAGTACTTC. Translated: CAWSGPGTSGGVARTQYF.

The gene calls are TRBV5-1 and TRBJ1-5; 7 nucleotides align to TRBD1. The germline V gene has CDR1 SGHRS and CDR2 YFSETQ. The V segment lost 0 bases and the J segment 3 bases; nucleotides outside the gene matches: 3. The CDR3 runs to 15 residues. The CDR3 loop is CASSLAGGSNQPQHF. CDR3 DNA sequence: TGCGCCAGCAGCTTGGCAGGGGGTTCCAATCAGCCCCAGCATTTT.

This chain connects TRBV30 to TRBJ1-5, with TRBD1 as a possible D gene (5 bases). The V and J ends lost 2 bases and 5 bases respectively, with 10 bases between them. CDR1 GTSNPN and CDR2 SVGIG come from the germline V gene (reference sequence). CDR3 size: 13 residues. This CDR3 is CAWSIQGDQPQHF. The CDR3 DNA reads as TGTGCCTGGAGTATTCAGGGTGATCAGCCCCAGCATTTT.

The chain links TRBV6-2 or TRBV6-3 to TRBJ2-4; maybe TRBD2 (6 bases). Germline V gene sequence: CDR1 MNHEY, CDR2 SVGEGT. The CDR3 consists of 12 residues. V was pared by 4 bases and J by 8 bases, with 9 bases between. CDR3 loop: CASSWRGYIQYF. The CDR3 DNA is TGTGCCAGCAGTTGGAGGGGTTACATTCAGTACTTC.

This CDR3 is CASSIGTSGIGEQFF. The CDR3 region has the DNA TGTGCCAGTAGTATAGGGACTAGCGGGATTGGTGAGCAGTTCTTC. V gene TRBV19 combines with J gene TRBJ2-1, with TRBD2 matching over 12 bases. V shed 1 base, J shed 9 bases, and the junction held 4 bases outside the gene matches. The CDR3 contains 15 residues. The germline V gene has CDR1 LNHDA and CDR2 SQIVND (reference sequence).

The chain carries TRBV10-2 and TRBJ2-7; D perhaps matches TRBD1 (6 bases). This CDR3 has 13 residues. V lost 7 bases to trimming and J lost 3 bases, with 13 bases between them. Germline CDR1 and CDR2: WSHSY and SAAADI. The CDR3, as DNA: TGCGCCAGCACGGGACACGCTCTCTACGAGCAGTACTTC. Protein product: CASTGHALYEQYF.

This chain uses TRBV4-1 with TRBJ2-3; D gene unclear. The CDR3 is made up of 13 amino acids. CDR1 is MGHRA and CDR2 is YSYEKL in the germline V gene. V lost 1 base, J lost 1 base, and 3 bases lay in between. The CDR3 loop reads CASSQAGTDTQYF. Written as DNA, the CDR3 is TGCGCCAGCAGCCAAGCGGGCACAGATACGCAGTATTTT.

V usage is TRBV5-1 and J usage is TRBJ2-7; the D gene is possibly TRBD1 (5 bases). The V end lost 0 bases, the J end lost 6 bases, and 10 bases lay between the germline ends. CDR1 is SGHRS and CDR2 is YFSETQ in the germline V gene. The CDR3 covers 13 residues. CDR3 sequence (DNA): TGCGCCAGCAGCTTGGGTGCAGGGATCGAGCAGTACTTC. Protein sequence: CASSLGAGIEQYF.

The chain combines TRBV12-3 or TRBV12-4 with TRBJ2-7, with D unresolved. There are 12 residues in the CDR3. The ends were cut back, 2 bases at V and 6 bases at J, with 8 bases in the middle. The CDR3 loop reads CASSLSLPEQYF. CDR3 nucleotides: TGTGCCAGCAGTTTATCCCTTCCCGAGCAGTACTTC.

The gene calls are TRBV11-3 and TRBJ1-1, with unresolved D. CDR1 SGHNT and CDR2 YENEEA come from the germline V gene. The CDR3 has 12 amino acids. Deletions cut 8 bases from V and 3 bases from J, with 10 bases between. CDR3 in amino acids: CASADGDTEAFF. As DNA, the CDR3 is TGTGCCAGCGCAGACGGGGACACTGAAGCTTTCTTT.

The chain has TRBV10-2 and TRBJ1-2, with a possible D match to TRBD1 (5 bases). Deletions cut 0 bases from V and 2 bases from J, with 10 bases between. Germline V lookup: CDR1 WSHSY, CDR2 SAAADI. The CDR3 spans 15 residues. The CDR3 sequence is CASSESTRGNYGYTF. CDR3 bases: TGCGCCAGCAGTGAGTCGACTCGGGGGAACTATGGCTACACCTTC.

The chain employs TRBV18 and TRBJ2-7, with TRBD1 as a possible D gene (6 bases). In germline, CDR1 is KGHSH, CDR2 LQKENI. V was trimmed by 4 bases and J by 4 bases, leaving 14 bases between them. The CDR3 sequence is 14 residues long. The CDR3 protein is CASSLGQKLYEQYF. For the CDR3, the DNA is TGTGCCAGCTCACTAGGACAGAAACTTTACGAGCAGTACTTC.

The chain has TRBV4-1 and TRBJ2-7; D is unresolved. CDR3 length equals 13 residues. V gave up 2 bases and J gave up 5 bases, with 10 bases separating them. Germline lookup yields CDR1 MGHRA and CDR2 YSYEKL. The CDR3 spells CASSQISGHEQYF. In nucleotides, the CDR3 is TGCGCCAGCAGCCAAATTAGTGGTCACGAGCAGTACTTC.